This T cell receptor beta chain was obtained from a study of blood T cell repertoires in COVID-19. On the study more broadly: From T cells, B-cell-depleted T cells, or PBMCs came the material, which was cDNA or gDNA.

Original data processing: Quantification of nucleated cells was approximated via reference gene primer amplification. Measured with immunoSEQ multiplex PCR; TCRdb has only the in-frame clones, and not every one. V and J calls and clone size are given by that table; D and trimming were obtained from the DNA. The table lists about 160,000 clones, roughly 85% of them singletons. Per germline, CDR1 MNHEY and CDR2 SVGEGT. V was shortened by 4 bases and J by 0 bases, with 19 bases between the two germline ends. This CDR3 has 18 residues. The clonotype was recovered from a human donor with acute or convalescent COVID-19. The donor label of this sample is uncertain. Sequencing was done on a sample of peripheral blood. The chain has TRBV6-2 or TRBV6-3 and TRBJ2-1; D might be TRBD2 (7 bases). The CDR3 region has the DNA TGTGCCAGCAGTTTGCGGGGGCCCCCGGCCAGCTCCTACAATGAGCAGTTCTTC. This encodes CASSLRGPPASSYNEQFF.